This entry is about one T cell receptor beta chain. What it binds is not known. These data come from a study of cytomegalovirus exposure and HLA in healthy donors. Overall study context: The approximately 120 validation repertoires and the 666 first-cohort repertoires shared a platform, a later analysis reported.

Overall study results and limits: In vitro, three CMV-associated chains proved specific for CMV antigens. Some public TCRs appeared in many individuals, while most sequences were rare. Per published reports, the classifier diagnosed cytomegalovirus status with high specificity and sensitivity.

Libraries were prepared by immunoSEQ multiplex PCR; TCRdb keeps only in-frame clonotypes and omits some of them. The sample consists of 150,000 to 200,000 clones, around 84% of them appearing once. CDR3 length equals 14 residues. V was shortened by 0 bases and J by 4 bases, with 10 bases between the two germline ends. CDR1 and CDR2 from the germline V gene are SGDLS and YYNGEE. The chain joins TRBV9 to TRBJ1-2, with D possibly being TRBD1 (6 bases). Sample: PBMCs. The sequence derives from a man between 18 and 29 years old in good health and CMV-seropositive. CDR3 DNA sequence: TGTGCCAGCAGCGTAGAGCAGGGGCCCTATGGCTACACCTTC. It specifies CASSVEQGPYGYTF.